These 12 T cell receptor beta chains originate from one sample sequenced in a study of Graves' ophthalmopathy and Graves' hyperthyroidism. Amplified TCR beta CDR3 regions were obtained using RNA transcripts as template. First-round RT-PCR relied on HTBI primers, and a second-round multiplex PCR came next. TCRdb redid the calling of the multiplex PCR reads with MiXCR, one entry per CDR3 protein. The data show a few hundred thousand distinct CDR3 sequences, about a sixth seen once. The specimen was peripheral blood. The origin of the receptors is an adult woman with stable Graves' hyperthyroidism.

This clonotype was seen repeatedly, ten times or more. This chain connects TRBV20-1 to TRBJ2-7; possible D gene TRBD1, 5 bases. V lost 3 bases, J lost 7 bases, and 10 bases lay in between. The V gene's germline CDR1 is DFQATT and CDR2 SNEGSKA (reference sequence). This CDR3 has 11 amino acids. CDR3: CSASQGREQYF. For the CDR3, the DNA is TGCAGTGCTAGTCAGGGCAGGGAGCAGTACTTC.

The table lists this clonotype with many counts. The chain has TRBV6-2 or TRBV6-3 and TRBJ1-2, with 7 bases lining up with TRBD1. This CDR3 has 16 residues. Trimming took 8 bases from V and 7 from J; bases not matched to a gene: 19. Germline V gives CDR1 MNHEY, CDR2 SVGEGT. As DNA, the CDR3 is TGTGCCAGCGGAAACACGGGGAATGACAGGGACGGTGGCTACACCTTC. It encodes CASGNTGNDRDGGYTF.

There are many counts of this clonotype. Here the CDR3 reads CASSLSLGSRGFAGELFF. The DNA for the CDR3 is TGTGCCAGCAGTTTAAGTTTGGGGTCTAGAGGTTTCGCCGGGGAGCTGTTTTTT. The chain carries TRBV12-3 or TRBV12-4 and TRBJ2-2; D unresolved. The CDR3 runs to 18 residues. V was pared by 2 bases and J by 6 bases, with 22 bases between.

The genes are TRBV20-1 and TRBJ1-6; D not certain. The CDR3 covers 15 residues. Trimming took 3 bases from V and 1 from J, leaving 10 bases between them. Germline CDR1 reads DFQATT; CDR2 reads SNEGSKA (reference sequence). The CDR3: CSASPGESYNSPLHF. DNA of the CDR3: TGCAGTGCTAGTCCGGGAGAGTCCTATAATTCACCCCTCCACTTT.

This clonotype was seen just once. The rearrangement uses TRBV12-3 or TRBV12-4 and TRBJ1-2, with no clear D. Between the trimmed V and J ends, which lost 0 bases and 7 bases, there was a span of 9 bases. The CDR3 loop spans 13 amino acids. CDR3 region: CASSLASGSGYTF. The CDR3 DNA follows: TGTGCCAGCAGTTTAGCGTCGGGGAGTGGCTACACCTTC.

There are many counts of this clonotype. The rearrangement uses TRBV4-1 and TRBJ2-7; 7 bases are a match to TRBD1. V trimming: 4 bases; J trimming: 0 bases; junction bases outside the gene matches: 12. This CDR3 has 17 residues. CDR1 is MGHRA and CDR2 is YSYEKL in the germline V gene. In nucleotides, the CDR3 is TGCGCCAGCAGCCGCACAACCCCGGGACAGAACTCCTACGAGCAGTACTTC. Translation: CASSRTTPGQNSYEQYF.

This clonotype was seen ten or more times. V gene TRBV15 combines with J gene TRBJ2-7; maybe TRBD2 (5 bases). This CDR3 contains 14 residues. Germline V lookup: CDR1 LNHNV, CDR2 YYDKDF (reference sequence). The V end was cut by 1 base, the J end by 7 bases, with 14 bases between. The CDR3 reads CATSRGPLGEEQYF. The CDR3 DNA follows: TGTGCCACCAGCAGAGGACCCCTCGGGGAGGAGCAGTACTTC.

The table lists this clonotype with many counts. This rearrangement joins TRBV7-2 to TRBJ2-5; 8 nucleotides match TRBD1. Germline CDR1 reads SGHTA; CDR2 reads FQGNSA. This CDR3 region has 16 residues. Trimming at V came to 5 bases and at J to 3 bases, leaving 11 bases not matched to a gene. This CDR3 reads CASSPMTGATEETQYF. The CDR3 DNA reads TGTGCCAGCAGCCCCATGACAGGGGCGACCGAAGAGACCCAGTACTTC.

This clonotype has ten or more counts. The chain combines TRBV20-1 with TRBJ2-7; 7 nucleotides line up with TRBD2. This CDR3 contains 14 residues. Germline V gene lookup returns CDR1 DFQATT and CDR2 SNEGSKA (reference sequence). The junction had 11 bases not matched to a gene; V was cut back by 6 bases and J by 3 bases. The CDR3 coding sequence is TGCAGTGCACGGGACGGGACTACCTACTACGAGCAGTACTTC. Translating it yields CSARDGTTYYEQYF.

This chain uses TRBV12-3 or TRBV12-4 with TRBJ2-2; D possibly corresponds to TRBD1 (5 bases). Trimming left V 3 bases short and J 2 bases short, with 13 bases between. The length of the CDR3 is 16 residues. The CDR3 DNA reads as TGTGCCAGCAGTTTGACAGCTTGGGGTAACACCGGGGAGCTGTTTTTT. It yields the protein CASSLTAWGNTGELFF.

This clonotype was seen at least ten times. In DNA, the CDR3 is TGTGCCAGCAGCTCGCCAGAAGGACGGGGTAAAGAGACCCAGTACTTC. Encoded protein: CASSSPEGRGKETQYF. J is TRBJ2-5 and V is TRBV11-2, with TRBD2 as a possible D gene (5 bases). CDR3 size: 16 residues. CDR1 and CDR2 from the germline V gene are SGHAT and FQNNGV. Trimming shortened V by 4 bases and J by 3 bases, and 18 bases separated the two germline ends.

Only a few counts were recorded for this clonotype. V is TRBV28 and J is TRBJ2-7; TRBD1 matches at 10 bases. Germline CDR1 reads MDHEN; CDR2 reads SYDVKM. J lost 3 bases, V lost 6 bases, and 5 bases had no gene match. The CDR3 spans 14 residues. The CDR3 DNA reads as TGTGCCAGCAGAAAGACAGGGGGCAACTACGAGCAGTACTTC. Protein product: CASRKTGGNYEQYF.